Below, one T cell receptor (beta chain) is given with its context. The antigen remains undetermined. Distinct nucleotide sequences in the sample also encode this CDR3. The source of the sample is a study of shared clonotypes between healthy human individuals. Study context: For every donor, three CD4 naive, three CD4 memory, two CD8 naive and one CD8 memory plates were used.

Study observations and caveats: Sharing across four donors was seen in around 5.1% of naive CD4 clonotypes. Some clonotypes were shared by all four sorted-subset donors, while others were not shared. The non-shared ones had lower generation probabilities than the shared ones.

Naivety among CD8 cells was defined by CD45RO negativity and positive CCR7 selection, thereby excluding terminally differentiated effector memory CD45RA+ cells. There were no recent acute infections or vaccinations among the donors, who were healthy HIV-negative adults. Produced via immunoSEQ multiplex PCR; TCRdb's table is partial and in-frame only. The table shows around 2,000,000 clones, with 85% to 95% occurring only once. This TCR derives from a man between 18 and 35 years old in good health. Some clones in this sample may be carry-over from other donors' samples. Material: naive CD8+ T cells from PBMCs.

Here the CDR3 reads CSVELPGTGRLYGYTF. The CDR3 DNA reads TGCAGCGTTGAGCTGCCCGGGACAGGGCGACTCTATGGCTACACCTTC. V gene TRBV29-1 combines with J gene TRBJ1-2; TRBD1 aligns across 9 bases. Germline V gene lookup returns CDR1 SQVTM and CDR2 ANQGSEA. The CDR3 is 16 amino acids. The V gene end was trimmed by 3 bases and the J gene end by 4 bases; junction bases not matched to a gene: 12.